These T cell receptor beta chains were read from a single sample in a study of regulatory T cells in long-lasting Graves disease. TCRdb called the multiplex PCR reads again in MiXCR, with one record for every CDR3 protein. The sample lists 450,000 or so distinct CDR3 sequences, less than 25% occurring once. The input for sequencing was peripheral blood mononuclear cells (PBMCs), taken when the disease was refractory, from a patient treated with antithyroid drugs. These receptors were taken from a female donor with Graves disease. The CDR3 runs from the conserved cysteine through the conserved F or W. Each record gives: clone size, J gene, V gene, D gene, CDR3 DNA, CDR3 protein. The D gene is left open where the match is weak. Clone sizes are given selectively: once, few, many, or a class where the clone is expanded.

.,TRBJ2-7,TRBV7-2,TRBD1,TGTGCCAGCAGCCGTGGGACAGCCTACGAGCAGTACTTC,CASSRGTAYEQYF
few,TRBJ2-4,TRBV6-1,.,TGTGCCAGCAGTGGCGGACCCAAAAACATTCAGTACTTC,CASSGGPKNIQYF
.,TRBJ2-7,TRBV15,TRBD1,TGTGCCACCAGCAGAGCCGGGACAGGGTATGACGAGCAGTACTTC,CATSRAGTGYDEQYF
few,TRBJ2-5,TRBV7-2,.,TGTGCCAGCAGCTTACCAAGAAAGACCCAGTACTTC,CASSLPRKTQYF
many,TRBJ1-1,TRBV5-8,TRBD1,TGTGCCAGCAGGGAGGACAGGGAGAATACTGAAGCTTTCTTT,CASREDRENTEAFF
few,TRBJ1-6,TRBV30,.,TGTGCCTGGACCTCTAATCGATCACCCCTCCACTTT,CAWTSNRSPLHF
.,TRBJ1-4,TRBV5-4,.,TGTGCCAGCAGCTTGAGTCCGGGGTCAACTAATGAAAAACTGTTTTTT,CASSLSPGSTNEKLFF
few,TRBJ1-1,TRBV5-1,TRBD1,TGCGCCAGCAGCTTGCCGGGACAGGCGAACACTGAAGCTTTCTTT,CASSLPGQANTEAFF
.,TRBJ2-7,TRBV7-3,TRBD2,TGTGCCAGCAGCCCAGGGGCAGCGGGAGTGCGTGAGCAGTACTTC,CASSPGAAGVREQYF
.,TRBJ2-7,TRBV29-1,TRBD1,TGCAGCGTTGTTTGCTTAATAACAGGGGTCCTCACCTACGAGCAGTACTTC,CSVVCLITGVLTYEQYF
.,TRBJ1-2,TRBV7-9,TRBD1,TGTGCCAGCAGCCCTCCTTTTGGGACAGGCTTT,CASSPPFGTGF
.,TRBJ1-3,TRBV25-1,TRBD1,TGTGCCAGCAGTCGGACAGGGCCCTCTGGAAACACCATATATTTT,CASSRTGPSGNTIYF
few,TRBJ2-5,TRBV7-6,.,TGTGCCAGCAGCTTAGAATGGGGGCAAGAGACCCAGTACTTC,CASSLEWGQETQYF
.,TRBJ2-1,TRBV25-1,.,TGTGCCAGCAGAACTCAGGGGAATGAGCAGTTCTTC,CASRTQGNEQFF
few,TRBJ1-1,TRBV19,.,TGTGCCAGTAGGAACAACACTGAAGCTTTCTTT,CASRNNTEAFF
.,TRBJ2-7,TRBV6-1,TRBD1,TGTGCCAGCAGTGTTCACAGGGGGCCACAATACGAGCAGTACTTC,CASSVHRGPQYEQYF
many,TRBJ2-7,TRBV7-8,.,TGTGCCAGCAGCGTGGACATGGGCTACGAGCAGTACTTC,CASSVDMGYEQYF
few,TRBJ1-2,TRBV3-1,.,TGTGCCAGCAGCCAAGATGCGGTAACGGGTAACTATGGCTACACCTTC,CASSQDAVTGNYGYTF
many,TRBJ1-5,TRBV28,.,TGTGCCAGCAGTTACCGCAGGGGTGGCAATCAGCCCCAGCATTTT,CASSYRRGGNQPQHF
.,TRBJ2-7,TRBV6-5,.,TGTGCCAGCAGTTCCCCGGGCCTAACCTACGAGCAGTACTTC,CASSSPGLTYEQYF
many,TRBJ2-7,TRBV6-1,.,TGTGCCAGCACCCAGGACTGGCAGGGGTTTACCTACGAGCAGTACTTC,CASTQDWQGFTYEQYF
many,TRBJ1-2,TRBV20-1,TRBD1,TGCAGTGCGCGGGACAGCCGATCGTTGTATGGCTACACCTTC,CSARDSRSLYGYTF
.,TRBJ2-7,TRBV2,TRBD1,TGTGCCAGCAACGTGGGACAGGCAAGCTCCTACGAGCAGTACTTC,CASNVGQASSYEQYF
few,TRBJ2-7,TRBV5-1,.,TGCGCCAGCAGCCCGCGAGGGGACTCATCCCACGAGCAGTACTTC,CASSPRGDSSHEQYF
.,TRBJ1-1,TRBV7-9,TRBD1,TGTGCCAGCAGCTTGAGGGGGCTTCAGAACACTGAAGCTTTCTTT,CASSLRGLQNTEAFF
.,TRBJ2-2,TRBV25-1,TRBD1,TGTGCCAGCAAGGGGACAGGCGGTATCGGGGAGCTGTTTTTT,CASKGTGGIGELFF
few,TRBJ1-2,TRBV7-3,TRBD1,TGTGCCAGCAGCTTAGCAGGGGGTACGGAAGGCTACACCTTC,CASSLAGGTEGYTF
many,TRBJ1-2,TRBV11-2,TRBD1,TGTGCCAGCAGCTTAGATATGGCAGGGGGTGATGGCTACACCTTC,CASSLDMAGGDGYTF
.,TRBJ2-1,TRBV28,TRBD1,TGTGCCAGCAATTTAACCGGGACAGGGGACCTTACTGCGCAGTTCTTC,CASNLTGTGDLTAQFF
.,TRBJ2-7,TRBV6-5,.,TGTGCCAGCAGTTCCGACGAGCGGGCCGCCTACGAGCAGTACTTC,CASSSDERAAYEQYF
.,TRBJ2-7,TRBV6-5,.,TGTGCCAGCAGTTCTTCTGGAAGGTACGAGCAGTACTTC,CASSSSGRYEQYF
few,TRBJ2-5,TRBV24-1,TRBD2,TGTGCCACCAGTGAAACGGGGAGGGCGGGAGAGACCCAGTACTTC,CATSETGRAGETQYF
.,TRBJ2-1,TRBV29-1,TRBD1,TGCAGCGTGGGACAGGTCCCCGGCAATGAGCAGTTCTTC,CSVGQVPGNEQFF
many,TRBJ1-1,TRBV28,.,TGTGCCAGCAGGTTCGGGGGTACTGAAGCTTTCTTT,CASRFGGTEAFF
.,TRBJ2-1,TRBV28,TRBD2,TGTGCCAGCAGTCTCTACCGGACTAGCGGAAACAATGAGCAGTTCTTC,CASSLYRTSGNNEQFF
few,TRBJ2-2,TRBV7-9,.,TGTGCCAGCAGCTTAGTCGGGGAGCTGTTTTTT,CASSLVGELFF
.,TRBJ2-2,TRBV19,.,TGTGCCAGTAGTCAAAGGTCCACCGCCCACACCGGGGAGCTGTTTTTT,CASSQRSTAHTGELFF
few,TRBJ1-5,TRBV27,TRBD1,TGTGCCAGCAGTACGACAGGGGGGGGGTTTGGGCCCCAGCATTTT,CASSTTGGGFGPQHF
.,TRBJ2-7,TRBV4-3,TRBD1,TGCGCCAGCAGCCAAGGCCGGGACAGGGTCTACGAGCAGTACTTC,CASSQGRDRVYEQYF
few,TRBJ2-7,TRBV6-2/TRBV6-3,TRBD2,TGTGCCAGCAGTTCCCTACTAGCGCAGTACGAGCAGTACTTC,CASSSLLAQYEQYF
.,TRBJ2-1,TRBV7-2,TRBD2,TGTGCCAGCAGCTTTGGACTAGCGGCATACAATGAGCAGTTCTTC,CASSFGLAAYNEQFF
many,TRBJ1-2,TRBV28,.,TGTGCCAGCAGTTTATATTCAGGGGAAGGCTACACCTTC,CASSLYSGEGYTF
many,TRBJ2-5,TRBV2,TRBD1,TGTGCCAGCAGGAAGGACAGGGGACCTCAAGAGACCCAGTACTTC,CASRKDRGPQETQYF
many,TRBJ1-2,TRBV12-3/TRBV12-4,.,TGTGCCAGCAGTTTAGTCAGGGATGGCTACACCTTC,CASSLVRDGYTF
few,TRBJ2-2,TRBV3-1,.,TGTGCCAGCAGCCAAGGAGGACTGACGAACACCGGGGAGCTGTTTTTT,CASSQGGLTNTGELFF
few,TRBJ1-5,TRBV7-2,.,TGTGCCAGCAGCTTAGGGTCCGTAGATAGCAATCAGCCCCAGCATTTT,CASSLGSVDSNQPQHF
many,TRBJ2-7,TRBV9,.,TGTGCCAGCAGCGGACTGGAGGGAGAGCAGTACTTC,CASSGLEGEQYF
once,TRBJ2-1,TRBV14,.,TGTGCCAGCAGCCAAGAAAAGGGCAGTTCCTTTTACAATGAGCAGTTCTTC,CASSQEKGSSFYNEQFF
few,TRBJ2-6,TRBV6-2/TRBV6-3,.,TGTGCCAGCAGGGCCCTCGTAACAGGTTCTGGGGCCAACGTCCTGACTTTC,CASRALVTGSGANVLTF
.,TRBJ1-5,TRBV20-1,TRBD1,TGCAGTGCTAGAGCTCGCGGACAGGGCGGCAATCAGCCCCAGCATTTT,CSARARGQGGNQPQHF
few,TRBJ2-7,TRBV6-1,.,TGTGCCAGCAGTCCTGGTCTCGGAGCGACCTACGAGCAGTACTTC,CASSPGLGATYEQYF
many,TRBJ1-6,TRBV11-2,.,TGTGCCAGCCGGCTAATTCGGGACAAACATTCACCCCTCCACTTT,CASRLIRDKHSPLHF